A selection of T cell receptor beta chains follows, all from one sample in a study of blood T cell repertoires in COVID-19. Repertoires were generated with immunoSEQ multiplex PCR, while TCRdb's copy carries only in-frame clones and drops some. This sample carries a few hundred thousand clones, 86% of them seen once, and the ten largest clones take about 10%. The sequenced material came from peripheral blood. These receptors originate from a woman between 50 and 59 years old with COVID-19, enrolled during active disease. Each CDR3 is given with its conserved first and last residue. The D gene is left open where the match is weak. Not all rows give a size; the values are once, few, many and, for expanded clones, a class.

J gene: TRBJ1-5; clone size: few; V gene: TRBV6-7; D gene: NA; CDR3 DNA: TGTGCCAGCAGTTACTGGCGAAAGGGCGGGTGCCAGCCCCAGCATTTT; CDR3 protein: CASSYWRKGGCQPQHF
J gene: TRBJ1-2; clone size: NA; V gene: TRBV3-1/TRBV3-2; D gene: TRBD1; CDR3 DNA: TGTGCCAGCAGCCAAGGGGTAGAAGGACAGGGGGCGTCTAACTATGGCTACACCTTC; CDR3 protein: CASSQGVEGQGASNYGYTF
J gene: TRBJ2-2; clone size: NA; V gene: TRBV7-2; D gene: NA; CDR3 DNA: TGTGCCAGCAGCTACACAGGGGAGGCAACCGGGGAGCTGTTTTTT; CDR3 protein: CASSYTGEATGELFF
J gene: TRBJ2-7; clone size: few; V gene: TRBV19; D gene: TRBD1; CDR3 DNA: TGTGCCAGTAGGCCTGGACAGGGGGTATCGTACGAGCAGTACTTC; CDR3 protein: CASRPGQGVSYEQYF
J gene: TRBJ2-6; clone size: NA; V gene: TRBV5-1; D gene: NA; CDR3 DNA: TGCGCCAGCAGCTTGGGTGGGGGGGCGCAGACTGGGGCCAACGTCCTGACTTTC; CDR3 protein: CASSLGGGAQTGANVLTF
J gene: TRBJ1-2; clone size: NA; V gene: TRBV5-1; D gene: TRBD1; CDR3 DNA: TGCGCCAGCAGCTCCTCCGGACAGGCCTATGGCTACACCTTC; CDR3 protein: CASSSSGQAYGYTF
J gene: TRBJ2-2; clone size: NA; V gene: TRBV30; D gene: TRBD1; CDR3 DNA: TGTGCCTGGAGTGGGTGGACAGGGGCTAACACCGGGGAGCTGTTTTTT; CDR3 protein: CAWSGWTGANTGELFF
J gene: TRBJ2-4; clone size: NA; V gene: TRBV25-1; D gene: TRBD1; CDR3 DNA: TGTGCCAGCAGTGTTGACAGGGGAGTTGAACCCTCCGACATTCAGTACTTC; CDR3 protein: CASSVDRGVEPSDIQYF
J gene: TRBJ1-1; clone size: NA; V gene: TRBV5-1; D gene: NA; CDR3 DNA: TGCGCCAGCATCCTGGACGCCGGGGGGACTGAAGCTTTCTTT; CDR3 protein: CASILDAGGTEAFF
J gene: TRBJ2-3; clone size: NA; V gene: TRBV6-5; D gene: NA; CDR3 DNA: TGTGCCAGCAGCCGCCTAGGGGTAGATACGCAGTATTTT; CDR3 protein: CASSRLGVDTQYF
J gene: TRBJ1-5; clone size: NA; V gene: TRBV19; D gene: TRBD1; CDR3 DNA: TGTGCCAGTACCCCGGGCCGACAGGGGGGGCCCCAGCATTTT; CDR3 protein: CASTPGRQGGPQHF
J gene: TRBJ1-2; clone size: once; V gene: TRBV9; D gene: NA; CDR3 DNA: TGTGCCAGCAGCGTATTCAGGGGTGATGGCTACACCTTC; CDR3 protein: CASSVFRGDGYTF
J gene: TRBJ1-3; clone size: NA; V gene: TRBV9; D gene: NA; CDR3 DNA: TGTGCCAGCAGGGCAGGGGAAGGTGGAAACACCATATATTTT; CDR3 protein: CASRAGEGGNTIYF
J gene: TRBJ1-2; clone size: NA; V gene: TRBV20-1; D gene: NA; CDR3 DNA: TGCAGTGCTAGTAGCAACGATGGCTACACCTTC; CDR3 protein: CSASSNDGYTF
J gene: TRBJ1-5; clone size: NA; V gene: TRBV27; D gene: NA; CDR3 DNA: TGTGCCAGCAGTTTAACGGGGGGCTCTCAGCCCCAGCATTTT; CDR3 protein: CASSLTGGSQPQHF
J gene: TRBJ2-2; clone size: few; V gene: TRBV6-5; D gene: TRBD1; CDR3 DNA: TGTGCCAGCAGTTACTCCAGGGACAGAGTTACCGGGGAGCTGTTTTTT; CDR3 protein: CASSYSRDRVTGELFF
J gene: TRBJ2-3; clone size: once; V gene: TRBV11-2; D gene: NA; CDR3 DNA: TGTGCCAGCAGCCCGACTCTTTTTAAGGGGAATACGCAGTATTTT; CDR3 protein: CASSPTLFKGNTQYF
J gene: TRBJ2-7; clone size: NA; V gene: TRBV28; D gene: NA; CDR3 DNA: TGTGCCAGCGCATTCCGTAGGGGTTATGTCGGCTACGAGCAGTACTTC; CDR3 protein: CASAFRRGYVGYEQYF
J gene: TRBJ2-3; clone size: NA; V gene: TRBV5-1; D gene: TRBD2; CDR3 DNA: TGCGCCAGCAGCTTGATAGCGGGGGGCGTCACAGATACGCAGTATTTT; CDR3 protein: CASSLIAGGVTDTQYF
J gene: TRBJ2-1; clone size: NA; V gene: TRBV11-2; D gene: TRBD1; CDR3 DNA: TGTGCCAGCAGCCTCGGACAGGGATATAAGAATGAGCAGTTCTTC; CDR3 protein: CASSLGQGYKNEQFF
J gene: TRBJ1-5; clone size: NA; V gene: TRBV18; D gene: NA; CDR3 DNA: TGTGCCAGCTCTCCGGGGGGGTTCAATCAGCCCCAGCATTTT; CDR3 protein: CASSPGGFNQPQHF
J gene: TRBJ1-6; clone size: once; V gene: TRBV19; D gene: NA; CDR3 DNA: TGTGCCAGTAGTGTCGAGACAGGAATCATCTCCTATAATTCACCCCTCCACTTT; CDR3 protein: CASSVETGIISYNSPLHF
J gene: TRBJ1-1; clone size: NA; V gene: TRBV6-6; D gene: NA; CDR3 DNA: TGTGCCAGCAATAGAGGACAGCTGAACACTGAAGCTTTCTTT; CDR3 protein: CASNRGQLNTEAFF
J gene: TRBJ1-2; clone size: NA; V gene: TRBV7-2; D gene: NA; CDR3 DNA: TGTGCCAGCAGCCCCCTGAGGTCGATAAGGGGCTACACCTTC; CDR3 protein: CASSPLRSIRGYTF
J gene: TRBJ2-2; clone size: NA; V gene: TRBV2; D gene: NA; CDR3 DNA: TGTGCCAGCACTCAGGGGACCGGGGAGCTGTTTTTT; CDR3 protein: CASTQGTGELFF
J gene: TRBJ2-5; clone size: NA; V gene: TRBV6-5; D gene: NA; CDR3 DNA: TGTGCCAGCAGTTACGAGCGGGCGAGGCTGGAGACCCAGTACTTC; CDR3 protein: CASSYERARLETQYF
J gene: TRBJ2-1; clone size: NA; V gene: TRBV18; D gene: NA; CDR3 DNA: TGTGCCAGCTCACCATTGACAGGGGAGGGGGGATACAATGAGCAGTTCTTC; CDR3 protein: CASSPLTGEGGYNEQFF